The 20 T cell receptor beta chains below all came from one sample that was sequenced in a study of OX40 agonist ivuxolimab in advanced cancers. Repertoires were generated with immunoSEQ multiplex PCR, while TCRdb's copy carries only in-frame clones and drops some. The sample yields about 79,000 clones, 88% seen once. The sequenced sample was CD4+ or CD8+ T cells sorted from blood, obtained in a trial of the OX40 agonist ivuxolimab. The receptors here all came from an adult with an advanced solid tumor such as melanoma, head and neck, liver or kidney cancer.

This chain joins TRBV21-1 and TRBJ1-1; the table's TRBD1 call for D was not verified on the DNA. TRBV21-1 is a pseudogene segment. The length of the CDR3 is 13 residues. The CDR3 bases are TGTGCCAGCAGCTCAGGGGGCATCACTGAAGCTTTCTTT. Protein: CASSSGGITEAFF.

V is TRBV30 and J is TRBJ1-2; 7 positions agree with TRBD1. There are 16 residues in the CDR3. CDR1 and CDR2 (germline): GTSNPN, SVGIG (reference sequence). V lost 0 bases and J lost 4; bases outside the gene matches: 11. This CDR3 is CAWSVRGTVPFYGYTF. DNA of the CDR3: TGTGCCTGGAGTGTACGTGGGACAGTTCCTTTCTATGGCTACACCTTC.

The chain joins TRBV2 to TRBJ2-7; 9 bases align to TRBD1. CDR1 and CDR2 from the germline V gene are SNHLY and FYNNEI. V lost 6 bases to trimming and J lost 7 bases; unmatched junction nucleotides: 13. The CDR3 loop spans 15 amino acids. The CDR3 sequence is CASRQQGAFTLEQYF. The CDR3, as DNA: TGTGCCAGCAGACAACAGGGGGCCTTTACGTTAGAGCAGTACTTC. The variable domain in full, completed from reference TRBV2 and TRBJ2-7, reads EPEVTQTPSHQVTQMGQEVILRCVPISNHLYFYWYRQILGQKVEFLVSFYNNEISEKSEIFDDQFSVERPDGSNFTLKIRSTKLEDSAMYFCASRQQGAFTLEQYFGPGTRLTVT.

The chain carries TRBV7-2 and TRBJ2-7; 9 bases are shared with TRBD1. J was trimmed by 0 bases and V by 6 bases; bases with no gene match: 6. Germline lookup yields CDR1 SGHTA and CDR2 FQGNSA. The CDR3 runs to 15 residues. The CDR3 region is CASSSTGGPSYEQYF. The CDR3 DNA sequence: TGTGCCAGCAGTTCTACAGGGGGCCCCTCCTACGAGCAGTACTTC.

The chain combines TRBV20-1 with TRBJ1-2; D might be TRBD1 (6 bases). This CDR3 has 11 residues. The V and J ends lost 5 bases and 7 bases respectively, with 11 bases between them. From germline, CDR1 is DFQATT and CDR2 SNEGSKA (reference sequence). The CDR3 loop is CSAGTTGGYTF. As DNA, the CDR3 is TGCAGTGCTGGGACAACTGGTGGCTACACCTTC.

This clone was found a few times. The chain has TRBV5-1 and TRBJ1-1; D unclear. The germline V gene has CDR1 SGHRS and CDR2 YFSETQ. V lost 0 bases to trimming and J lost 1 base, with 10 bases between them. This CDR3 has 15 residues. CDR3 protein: CASSLVASPNTEAFF. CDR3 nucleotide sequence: TGCGCCAGCAGCTTGGTTGCGTCGCCGAACACTGAAGCTTTCTTT. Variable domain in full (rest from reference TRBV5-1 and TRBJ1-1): KAGVTQTPRYLIKTRGQQVTLSCSPISGHRSVSWYQQTPGQGLQFLFEYFSETQRNKGNFPGRFSGRQFSNSRSEMNVSTLELGDSALYLCASSLVASPNTEAFFGQGTRLTVV.

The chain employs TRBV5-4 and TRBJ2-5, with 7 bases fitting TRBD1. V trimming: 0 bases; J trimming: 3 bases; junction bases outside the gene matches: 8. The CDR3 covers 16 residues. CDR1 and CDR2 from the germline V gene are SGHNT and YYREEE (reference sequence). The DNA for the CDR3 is TGTGCCAGCAGCTTGGGCCGCCGACAGGGTGAAGAGACCCAGTACTTC. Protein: CASSLGRRQGEETQYF.

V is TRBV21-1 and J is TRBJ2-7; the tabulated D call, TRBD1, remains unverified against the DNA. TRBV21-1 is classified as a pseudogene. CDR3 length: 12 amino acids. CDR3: CASSKRWAEQYF. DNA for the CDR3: TGTGCCAGCAGCAAAAGATGGGCCGAGCAGTACTTC.

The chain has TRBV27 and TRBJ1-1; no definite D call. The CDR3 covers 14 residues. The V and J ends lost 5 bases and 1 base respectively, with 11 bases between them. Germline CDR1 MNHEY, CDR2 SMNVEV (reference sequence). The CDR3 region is CASSPSRGNTEAFF. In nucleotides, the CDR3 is TGTGCCAGCAGTCCATCCCGGGGGAACACTGAAGCTTTCTTT.

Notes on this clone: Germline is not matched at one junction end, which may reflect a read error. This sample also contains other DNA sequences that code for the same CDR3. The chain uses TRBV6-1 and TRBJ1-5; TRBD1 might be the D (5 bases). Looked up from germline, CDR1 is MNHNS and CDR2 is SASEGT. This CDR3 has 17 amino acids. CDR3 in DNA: TGCGCCAGCAGTGAAGGTTTGACAGAAATTAGCAATCAGCCCCAGCATTTT. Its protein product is CASSEGLTEISNQPQHF.

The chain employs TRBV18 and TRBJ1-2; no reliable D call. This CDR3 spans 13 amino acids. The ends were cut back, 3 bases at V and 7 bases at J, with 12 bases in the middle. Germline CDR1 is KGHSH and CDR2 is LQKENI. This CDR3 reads CASSPNDHVGYTF. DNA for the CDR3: TGTGCCAGCTCACCCAACGACCACGTTGGCTACACCTTC.

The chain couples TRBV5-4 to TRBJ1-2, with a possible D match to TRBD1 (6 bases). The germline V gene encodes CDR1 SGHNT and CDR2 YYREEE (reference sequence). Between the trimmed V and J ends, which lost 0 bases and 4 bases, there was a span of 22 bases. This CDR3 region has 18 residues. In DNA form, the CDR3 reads TGTGCCAGCAGCTTGGGGTGGGGGGCGCCCTACGGGATCTATGGCTACACCTTC. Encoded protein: CASSLGWGAPYGIYGYTF.

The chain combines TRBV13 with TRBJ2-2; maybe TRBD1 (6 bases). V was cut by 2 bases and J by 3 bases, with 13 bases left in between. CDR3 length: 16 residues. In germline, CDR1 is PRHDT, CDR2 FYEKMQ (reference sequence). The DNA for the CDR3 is TGTGCCAGCAGCTTATCAGGGGCTTCCCACACCGGGGAGCTGTTTTTT. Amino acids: CASSLSGASHTGELFF.

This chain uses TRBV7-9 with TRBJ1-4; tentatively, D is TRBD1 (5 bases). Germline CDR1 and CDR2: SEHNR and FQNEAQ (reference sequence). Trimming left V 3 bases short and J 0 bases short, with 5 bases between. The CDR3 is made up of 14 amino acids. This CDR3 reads CASSFRATNEKLFF. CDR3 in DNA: TGTGCCAGCAGCTTCAGGGCAACTAATGAAAAACTGTTTTTT.

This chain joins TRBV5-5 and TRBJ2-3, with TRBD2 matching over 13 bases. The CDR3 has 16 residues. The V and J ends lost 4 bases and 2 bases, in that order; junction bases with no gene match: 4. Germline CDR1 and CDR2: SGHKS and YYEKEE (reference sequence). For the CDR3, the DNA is TGTGCCAGCAGCCGGGGACTAGCGGGGCTCACAGATACGCAGTATTTT. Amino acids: CASSRGLAGLTDTQYF.

This chain's CDR3 is CASGGSNYGYTF. The CDR3 bases are TGTGCCAGCGGGGGATCTAACTATGGCTACACCTTC. V and J are TRBV28 and TRBJ1-2; tentative D call: TRBD1 (5 bases). The CDR3 runs to 12 residues. Germline CDR1 reads MDHEN; CDR2 reads SYDVKM. Trimming pared 8 bases from V and 0 bases from J, leaving 7 bases between.

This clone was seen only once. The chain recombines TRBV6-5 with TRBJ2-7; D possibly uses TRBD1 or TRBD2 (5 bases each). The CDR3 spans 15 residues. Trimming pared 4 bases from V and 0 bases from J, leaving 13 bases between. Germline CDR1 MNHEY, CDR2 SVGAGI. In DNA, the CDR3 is TGTGCCAGCAGTTTGGGACCGGCAGACTCCTACGAGCAGTACTTC. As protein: CASSLGPADSYEQYF.

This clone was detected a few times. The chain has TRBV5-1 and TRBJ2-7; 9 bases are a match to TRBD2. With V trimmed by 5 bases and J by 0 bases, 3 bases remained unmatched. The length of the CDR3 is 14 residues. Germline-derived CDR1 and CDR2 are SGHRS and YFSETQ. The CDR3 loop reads CASRTSGNSYEQYF. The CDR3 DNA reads TGCGCCAGCAGGACTAGCGGTAACTCCTACGAGCAGTACTTC.

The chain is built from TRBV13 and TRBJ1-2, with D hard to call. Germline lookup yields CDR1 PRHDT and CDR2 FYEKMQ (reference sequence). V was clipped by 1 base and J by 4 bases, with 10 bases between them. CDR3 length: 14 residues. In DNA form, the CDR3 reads TGTGCCAGCAGCTTAGCGGATTCCTCCTATGGCTACACCTTC. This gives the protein CASSLADSSYGYTF.

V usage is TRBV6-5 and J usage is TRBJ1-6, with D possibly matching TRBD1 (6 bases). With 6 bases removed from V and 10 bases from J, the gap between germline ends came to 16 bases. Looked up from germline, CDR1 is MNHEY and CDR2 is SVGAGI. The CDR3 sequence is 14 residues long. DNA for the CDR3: TGTGCCAGCAGCCGTACAGGGACGAGCTCACCCCTCCACTTT. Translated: CASSRTGTSSPLHF.